The present T cell receptor beta chain was sequenced within a study of OX40 agonist ivuxolimab in advanced cancers. Study background: Checkpoint inhibitors had been given previously to 40% of patients.

Sampling of blood occurred at baseline, cycle 4 day 1, and cycle 7 day 1. Study-level results: Clonal expansion from baseline to week 6 occurred in both CD4+ and CD8+ T cells. The study found among the lowest clonal expansion in partial responders at 0.1-3.0 mg/kg.

Some clones are missing from TCRdb's copy, which holds only in-frame ones; the method was immunoSEQ multiplex PCR. The sample lists over 80,000 clones, 86% occurring once. This clone came up once. Antigen unknown. This sequence was found in an adult with an advanced solid tumor such as melanoma, head and neck, liver or kidney cancer. The sample in question was CD4+ or CD8+ T cells sorted from blood, obtained in a trial of the OX40 agonist ivuxolimab.

The CDR3 coding sequence is TGTGCCAGCAGCTTGAACAGGGTGGCGAACACTGAAGCTTTCTTT. It specifies CASSLNRVANTEAFF. This chain connects TRBV11-1 to TRBJ1-1; a possible D gene is TRBD1 (6 bases). The germline V gene encodes CDR1 SGHAT and CDR2 FQDESV (reference sequence). Trimming removed 3 bases from V and 1 base from J, with 12 bases in between. The CDR3 covers 15 residues.